These 15 T cell receptor beta chains came from one sample sequenced in a study of cytomegalovirus exposure and HLA in healthy donors. The PCR contained 60 Vbeta and 13 Jbeta primers. Generated by immunoSEQ multiplex PCR, the TCRdb table keeps only in-frame clones and is missing some. The profile shows 100,000 to 150,000 clones, approximately 84% of them singletons. The material sequenced was PBMCs. All receptors come from a boy aged 2 to 9 in good health and CMV-seronegative.

This sequence joins TRBV7-9 and TRBJ1-5, with TRBD1 matching 8 bases. The CDR3 loop spans 16 amino acids. J lost 2 bases, V lost 4 bases, and 7 bases had no gene match. Germline lookup yields CDR1 SEHNR and CDR2 FQNEAQ (reference sequence). CDR3 in amino acids: CASSSRGLEGNQPQHF. The CDR3 DNA is TGTGCCAGCAGCTCCAGGGGGCTGGAGGGCAATCAGCCCCAGCATTTT.

The J gene is TRBJ2-7, the V gene TRBV6-1, with 10 bases fitting TRBD1. Germline values: CDR1 MNHNS, CDR2 SASEGT. The CDR3 sequence is 14 residues long. The V and J ends lost 2 bases and 6 bases, in that order; junction bases with no gene match: 4. The CDR3 sequence is CASSERRTGGEQYV. Here the CDR3 DNA reads TGTGCCAGCAGTGAACGGAGGACAGGGGGCGAGCAGTACGTC.

On this clone itself: One junction end disagrees with the germline gene, perhaps due to a read error. V gene TRBV7-7 combines with J gene TRBJ2-5; D unclear. CDR1 is SSHAT and CDR2 is FNYEAQ in the germline V gene (reference sequence). The CDR3 has 13 amino acids. CDR3 DNA sequence: TGTGCTAGCAGCTTAGAGTGGCAGGAGACCCAGTACTTC. Its protein product is CASSLEWQETQYF.

This clone was detected only once. The chain couples TRBV18 to TRBJ2-7, with TRBD1 matching 7 bases. The CDR3 is 15 residues long. Germline values: CDR1 KGHSH, CDR2 LQKENI. The V and J ends lost 0 bases and 4 bases, in that order; junction bases with no gene match: 6. The chain's CDR3 is CASSPPWGQLYEQYF. The CDR3, as DNA: TGTGCCAGCTCACCACCTTGGGGACAGTTATACGAGCAGTACTTC.

The chain joins TRBV19 to TRBJ2-7, with TRBD1 matching 7 bases. Germline CDR1 reads LNHDA; CDR2 reads SQIVND (reference sequence). Unmatched junction bases numbered 3, after V lost 1 base and J lost 0 bases. The CDR3 runs to 15 residues. The CDR3 bases are TGTGCCAGTAGTATAGGGACAGGTAGCTCCTACGAGCAGTACTTC. Translation gives CASSIGTGSSYEQYF.

V is TRBV19 and J is TRBJ2-5, with D maybe TRBD1 (5 bases). CDR1 and CDR2 (germline): LNHDA, SQIVND (reference sequence). The CDR3 runs to 15 residues. The V gene lost 6 bases and the J gene lost 0 bases, with 14 bases spanning the gap. CDR3: CASRDRTKYQETQYF. CDR3 nucleotide sequence: TGTGCCAGTAGGGATCGGACAAAGTACCAAGAGACCCAGTACTTC.

This clone was recorded once. The genes are TRBV11-3 and TRBJ1-3; 11 positions match TRBD1. The ends lost 5 bases at V and 0 bases at J; junction bases unmatched: 3. The germline V gene encodes CDR1 SGHNT and CDR2 YENEEA. The CDR3 is 16 amino acids. CDR3 sequence (DNA): TGTGCCAGCAGCCCGGGACAGGGGGGCTCTGGAAACACCATATATTTT. Its protein product is CASSPGQGGSGNTIYF.

The V gene is TRBV6-1, the J gene TRBJ1-1; D is uncertain. Trimming shortened V by 6 bases and J by 11 bases, and 16 bases separated the two germline ends. Germline V lookup: CDR1 MNHNS, CDR2 SASEGT. There are 12 residues in the CDR3. The DNA for the CDR3 is TGTGCCAGCAGCCCACGAGCGAAGGAGGCTTTCTTT. This encodes CASSPRAKEAFF.

This sequence joins TRBV4-2 and TRBJ1-5; the match to TRBD1 covers 7 bases. The CDR3 sequence is 12 residues long. The V gene's germline CDR1 is LGHNA and CDR2 YNFKEQ. V lost 8 bases and J lost 4; bases outside the gene matches: 2. The CDR3 is CASRQGNQPQHF. Written as DNA, the CDR3 is TGTGCCAGCCGACAGGGAAATCAGCCCCAGCATTTT.

The rearrangement joins TRBV7-9 to TRBJ2-1, with a possible D match to TRBD2 (6 bases). The germline V and J ends were trimmed by 6 bases and 0 bases, with 15 bases remaining between them. The germline V gene has CDR1 SEHNR and CDR2 FQNEAQ (reference sequence). This CDR3 has 16 amino acids. CDR3 bases: TGTGCCAGCAGTCTGGAGGGGTTTAGCTCCTACAATGAGCAGTTCTTC. Its protein product is CASSLEGFSSYNEQFF.

This rearrangement joins TRBV4-1 to TRBJ2-2; D may be TRBD2 (6 bases). The CDR3 totals 16 residues. With 0 bases removed from V and 1 base from J, the gap between germline ends came to 9 bases. In germline, CDR1 is MGHRA, CDR2 YSYEKL. CDR3 loop: CASSQDGLLNTGELFF. CDR3 nucleotide sequence: TGCGCCAGCAGCCAAGATGGACTACTGAACACCGGGGAGCTGTTTTTT.

This clone has only one observation. This rearrangement joins TRBV6-5 to TRBJ1-2; TRBD1 agrees at 8 bases. Germline assignment: CDR1 MNHEY and CDR2 SVGAGI. V lost 6 bases to trimming and J lost 4 bases; unmatched junction nucleotides: 1. This CDR3 is built from 12 residues. CDR3 protein: CASRDRVYGYTF. In nucleotides, the CDR3 is TGTGCCAGCAGGGACAGGGTCTATGGCTACACCTTC.

The chain couples TRBV15 to TRBJ1-4; unclear D gene. This CDR3 spans 14 amino acids. The ends were cut back, 5 bases at V and 6 bases at J, with 13 bases in the middle. The germline V gene has CDR1 LNHNV and CDR2 YYDKDF (reference sequence). CDR3 in amino acids: CATSDKAGDEKLFF. CDR3 nucleotide sequence: TGTGCCACCAGCGACAAGGCCGGGGATGAAAAACTGTTTTTT.

Only one count was recorded for this clone. The chain recombines TRBV19 with TRBJ1-2; the match to TRBD1 covers 7 bases. Per the germline V gene, CDR1 is LNHDA and CDR2 is SQIVND (reference sequence). With V trimmed by 3 bases and J by 3 bases, 7 bases remained unmatched. The CDR3 has 15 amino acids. The CDR3 bases are TGTGCCAGTAGTATTCCGGGACAGAATTACTATGGCTACACCTTC. It translates to CASSIPGQNYYGYTF.

The chain carries TRBV11-1 and TRBJ2-2; D is ambiguous. V gave up 6 bases and J gave up 0 bases, with 11 bases separating them. CDR1 is SGHAT and CDR2 is FQDESV in the germline V gene (reference sequence). CDR3 length equals 15 residues. DNA for the CDR3: TGTGCCAGCAGTCGTACAAGTCCGAACACCGGGGAGCTGTTTTTT. Residues: CASSRTSPNTGELFF.